One sample yielded the 3 T cell receptor beta chains listed below, sequenced in a study of shared clonotypes between healthy human individuals. The assay was immunoSEQ multiplex PCR, and TCRdb's table has in-frame clones only and misses some. The sample lists about 2.5 million clones, about 90% seen once, with around 0.4% in the top ten. The source material was naive CD4+ T cells from PBMCs. The subset denotes: CD45RA+ positively selected. These TCRs come from a man between 18 and 29 years old in good health. Some clones in this sample may be carry-over from other donors' samples.

This chain joins TRBV5-4 and TRBJ2-1, with 7 bases aligning to TRBD2. Unmatched junction bases numbered 8, after V lost 4 bases and J lost 4 bases. CDR3 length: 15 amino acids. The germline gives CDR1 SGHNT, CDR2 YYREEE (reference sequence). This chain's CDR3 is CASSRSSGPYNEQFF. Here the CDR3 DNA reads TGTGCCAGCAGCCGAAGTAGCGGGCCATACAATGAGCAGTTCTTC.

This chain links TRBV7-8 with TRBJ1-2; the match to TRBD1 covers 8 bases. This CDR3 has 13 amino acids. Germline CDR1 SGHVS, CDR2 FQNEAQ. The junction had 6 bases not matched to a gene; V was cut back by 4 bases and J by 8 bases. DNA for the CDR3: TGTGCCAGCAGCTATGGGACAGGCCGGGGCTACACCTTC. Translated, it gives CASSYGTGRGYTF.

This clone was recorded only once. The rearrangement links TRBV7-2 to TRBJ2-4; D gene ambiguous. CDR1 is SGHTA and CDR2 is FQGNSA in the germline V gene. Trimming stripped 7 bases from V and 8 bases from J, with 18 bases between. This CDR3 region has 14 residues. The CDR3 loop reads CASTLGSQADIQYF. In nucleotides, the CDR3 is TGTGCCAGCACCCTTGGGTCGCAGGCAGACATTCAGTACTTC.